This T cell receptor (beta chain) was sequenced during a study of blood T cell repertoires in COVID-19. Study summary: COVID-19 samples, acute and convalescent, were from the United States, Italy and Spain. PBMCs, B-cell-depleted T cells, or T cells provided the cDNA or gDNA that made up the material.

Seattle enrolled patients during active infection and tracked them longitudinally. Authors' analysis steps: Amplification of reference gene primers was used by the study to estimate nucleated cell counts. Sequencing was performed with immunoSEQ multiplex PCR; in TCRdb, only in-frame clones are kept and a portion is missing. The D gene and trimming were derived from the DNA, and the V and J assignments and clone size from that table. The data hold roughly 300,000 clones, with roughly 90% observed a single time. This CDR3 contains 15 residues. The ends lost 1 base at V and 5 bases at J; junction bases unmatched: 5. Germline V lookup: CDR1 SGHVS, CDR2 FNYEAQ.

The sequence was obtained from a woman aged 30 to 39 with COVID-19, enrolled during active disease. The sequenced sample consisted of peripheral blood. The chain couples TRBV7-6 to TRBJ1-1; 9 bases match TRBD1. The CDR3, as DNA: TGTGCCAGCAGCTTAGTGGGGGACAGGGAGACTGAAGCTTTCTTT. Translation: CASSLVGDRETEAFF.